This T cell receptor beta chain was sequenced during a study of regulatory T cells in long-lasting Graves disease. Overall study findings and caveats: There were preferences for TRBV28, TRBJ1-2 and TRBJ2-5 in persistent disease.

As to time point: persistent/refractory GD, antithyroid drugs over 5 years with positive TRAb. Generation of the TCR library employed RNA extracted from PBMCs. This CDR3 region has 15 residues. The germline V gene has CDR1 SGHRS and CDR2 YFSETQ. Deletions cut 0 bases from V and 3 bases from J, with 12 bases between. Arm-PCR with iRepertoire HTBI primers amplified the CDR3 regions for these TCR beta libraries. TCRdb reprocessed the multiplex PCR reads via MiXCR and lists one record per CDR3 protein. The data hold about 290,000 distinct CDR3 sequences, with around 21% observed a single time. At least ten counts were recorded for this clonotype. The antigen is not known.

The sequence derives from a female donor with Graves disease. The specimen comprised peripheral blood mononuclear cells (PBMCs), sampled when the disease was refractory, from a patient treated with antithyroid drugs. This rearrangement joins TRBV5-1 to TRBJ1-1; D is uncertain. CDR3 amino acids: CASSLVSASDTEAFF. Here the CDR3 DNA reads TGCGCCAGCAGCTTGGTTTCGGCCTCGGACACTGAAGCTTTCTTT.